Shown below are 12 T cell receptor beta chains from a single sample sequenced in a study of T cell responses to AZD1222 COVID-19 vaccine. Only in-frame clones appear in the TCRdb table, and some are missing; sequencing was by immunoSEQ multiplex PCR. This table has around 130,000 clones, 88% appearing once. The source material was peripheral blood, sampled on day 0 of AZD1222 vaccination. Receptors were obtained from an adult in good health.

This CDR3 is CASSQQSWVPTGELFF. The CDR3, as DNA: TGTGCCAGCAGCCAACAAAGTTGGGTGCCCACCGGGGAGCTGTTTTTT. The J gene is TRBJ2-2, the V gene TRBV4-2; D gene uncertain. Germline V CDR1 and CDR2: LGHNA, YNFKEQ. The CDR3 totals 16 residues. The V gene lost 2 bases and the J gene lost 4 bases, with 14 bases spanning the gap.

The V gene is TRBV2, the J gene TRBJ2-5, with D perhaps TRBD1 (5 bases). The CDR3 sequence is 13 residues long. Looked up from germline, CDR1 is SNHLY and CDR2 is FYNNEI. Trimming removed 6 bases at V and 7 bases at J, with 15 bases between. The CDR3 DNA reads TGTGCCAGCAGCGACGACAGCCCCTCGACCCAGTACTTC. It encodes CASSDDSPSTQYF.

The chain joins TRBV19 to TRBJ1-1; 10 positions match TRBD1. V shed 4 bases and J 2 bases; nucleotides not matched to a gene: 22. Germline V gives CDR1 LNHDA, CDR2 SQIVND (reference sequence). The CDR3 extends over 21 amino acids. For the CDR3, the DNA is TGTGCCAGTAGTAGAAGGACGGGACAGGGGCAAGCCGAAGGGAGTAACACTGAAGCTTTCTTT. Protein: CASSRRTGQGQAEGSNTEAFF.

This chain connects TRBV20-1 to TRBJ2-1, with 9 bases lining up with TRBD2. The germline V gene has CDR1 DFQATT and CDR2 SNEGSKA (reference sequence). The length of the CDR3 is 11 residues. The CDR3, as DNA: TGCAGCGCGCGGGGGGGCAATGAGCAGTTCTTC. This sequence encodes CSARGGNEQFF.

The chain has TRBV18 and TRBJ1-5, with TRBD1 identical over 7 bases. The CDR3 loop spans 15 amino acids. From germline, CDR1 is KGHSH and CDR2 LQKENI. V shed 2 bases, J shed 5 bases, and the junction held 6 bases outside the gene matches. CDR3 coding DNA: TGTGCCAGCTCACCAGGAGACAGGGCATATCAGCCCCAGCATTTT. This encodes CASSPGDRAYQPQHF.

This clone came up a few times. The V and J genes are TRBV28 and TRBJ1-3; TRBD1 aligns across 10 bases. Per the germline V gene, CDR1 is MDHEN and CDR2 is SYDVKM. This CDR3 is built from 16 residues. The V gene end was trimmed by 5 bases and the J gene end by 3 bases; junction bases not matched to a gene: 7. This CDR3 is CASSLGQGEVGNTIYF. CDR3 DNA: TGTGCCAGCAGTCTTGGACAGGGGGAAGTTGGAAACACCATATATTTT. Drawing the rest from reference TRBV28 and TRBJ1-3, the complete variable domain is DVKVTQSSRYLVKRTGEKVFLECVQDMDHENMFWYRQDPGLGLRLIYFSYDVKMKEKGDIPEGYSVSREKKERFSLILESASTNQTSMYLCASSLGQGEVGNTIYFGEGSWLTVV.

V gene TRBV24-1 combines with J gene TRBJ2-3; a weak D match, TRBD1 (5 bases). The CDR3 spans 15 residues. Germline V gives CDR1 KGHDR, CDR2 SFDVKD. Trimming took 4 bases from V and 0 from J, leaving 10 bases between them. The CDR3 is CATSDSGWSTDTQYF. For the CDR3, the DNA is TGTGCCACCAGTGACTCAGGGTGGAGCACAGATACGCAGTATTTT.

This chain joins TRBV30 and TRBJ1-2; 7 nucleotides line up with TRBD1. CDR1 is GTSNPN, CDR2 SVGIG, per germline (reference sequence). CDR3 length: 15 amino acids. V dropped 5 bases and J dropped 4; count of bases not matched to a gene: 13. CDR3 nucleotides: TGTGCCTGGCTGGGACAGAGAGGGGGAATCTATGGCTACACCTTC. Amino acid sequence: CAWLGQRGGIYGYTF.

The chain combines TRBV19 with TRBJ2-6, with TRBD1 as a possible D gene (5 bases). V was trimmed by 3 bases and J by 13 bases, leaving 13 bases between them. The CDR3 is made up of 13 amino acids. Looked up from germline, CDR1 is LNHDA and CDR2 is SQIVND (reference sequence). The CDR3 sequence: CASSMNQGGVLTF. The CDR3 nucleotides read TGTGCCAGTAGTATGAATCAGGGTGGGGTCCTGACTTTC.

This sequence joins TRBV7-2 and TRBJ2-2; D not resolved. Trimming pared 2 bases from V and 7 bases from J, leaving 5 bases between. This CDR3 is built from 12 residues. Germline V gene lookup returns CDR1 SGHTA and CDR2 FQGNSA. This CDR3 is CASSLYGGELFF. CDR3 DNA sequence: TGTGCCAGCAGCTTATACGGCGGGGAGCTGTTTTTT.

The chain is built from TRBV6-6 and TRBJ2-1; 8 nucleotides line up with TRBD2. This CDR3 is built from 15 residues. Germline CDR1 is MNHNY and CDR2 is SVGAGI (reference sequence). V was clipped by 2 bases and J by 7 bases; unmatched bases: 7. This CDR3 is CASSYESGRSNEQFF. Here the CDR3 DNA reads TGTGCCAGCAGTTACGAGAGCGGGAGAAGTAATGAGCAGTTCTTC.

The chain has TRBV6-5 and TRBJ2-7; possibly TRBD1 for D (6 bases). Trimming cost V 6 bases and J 4 bases, with 16 bases left between them. The CDR3 extends over 14 amino acids. Germline values: CDR1 MNHEY, CDR2 SVGAGI. This CDR3 is CASRKNRVSYEQYF. DNA for the CDR3: TGTGCCAGCAGAAAAAACAGGGTTTCTTACGAGCAGTACTTC.